This T cell receptor (beta chain) was profiled in a study of beta chain features in type 1 diabetes. Study in general: Analysis included 100 million to 110 million sorted cells drawn from all samples.

On average, the one heparinised blood draw given by each donor was about 116 mL. With V trimmed by 3 bases and J by 8 bases, 11 bases remained unmatched. This CDR3 has 15 amino acids. Germline lookup yields CDR1 SGHVS and CDR2 FNYEAQ. Regarding this clone: Its target is unknown.

Sequenced material consisted of expressed TCRB transcripts (all of the isolated RNA was reverse transcribed). The data were produced by immunoSEQ multiplex PCR, yet TCRdb's version contains in-frame clones alone and is incomplete. This table holds approximately 120,000 clones, around 16% found once. Findings and limits, study-wide: Among patients with Type 1 diabetes, TCRB CDR3s were moderately but significantly shorter in every one of the four CD4+ subsets.

J is TRBJ2-7 and V is TRBV7-6; 9 bases align to TRBD1. The origin of this receptor is a man between 18 and 35 years old with type 1 diabetes. Sequencing was done on a sample of central memory CD4+ T cells from blood. The CDR3 bases are TGTGCCAGCAGCTTCCCGGGACAGGGTCTTGACAAGCAGTACTTC. The encoded protein is CASSFPGQGLDKQYF.